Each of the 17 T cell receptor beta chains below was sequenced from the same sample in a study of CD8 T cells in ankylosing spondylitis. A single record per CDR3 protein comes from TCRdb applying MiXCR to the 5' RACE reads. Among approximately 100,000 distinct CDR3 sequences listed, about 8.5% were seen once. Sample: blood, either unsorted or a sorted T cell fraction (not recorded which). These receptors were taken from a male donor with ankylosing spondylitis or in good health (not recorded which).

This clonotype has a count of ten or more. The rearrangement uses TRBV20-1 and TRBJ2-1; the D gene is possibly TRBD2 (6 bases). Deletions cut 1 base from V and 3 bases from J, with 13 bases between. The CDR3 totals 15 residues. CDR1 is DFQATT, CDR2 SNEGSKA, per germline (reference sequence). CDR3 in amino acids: CSARAGAHLYNEQFF. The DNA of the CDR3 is TGCAGTGCTAGAGCGGGAGCCCACCTCTACAATGAGCAGTTCTTC.

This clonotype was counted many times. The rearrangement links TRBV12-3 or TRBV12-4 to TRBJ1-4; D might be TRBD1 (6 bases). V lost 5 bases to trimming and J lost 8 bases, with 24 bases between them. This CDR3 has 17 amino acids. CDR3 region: CASSPNRGGQGGEKLFF. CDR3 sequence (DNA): TGTGCCAGCAGTCCTAATCGGGGGGGGCAGGGAGGCGAAAAACTGTTTTTT.

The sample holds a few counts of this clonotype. The CDR3 DNA reads TGCAGTGCTCACAACAGGGACACTAGCACAGATACGCAGTATTTT. Protein product: CSAHNRDTSTDTQYF. The chain couples TRBV20-1 to TRBJ2-3, with a weak D call TRBD1 (6 bases). V lost 5 bases to trimming and J lost 0 bases, with 15 bases between them. The CDR3 has 15 amino acids. From germline, CDR1 is DFQATT and CDR2 SNEGSKA (reference sequence).

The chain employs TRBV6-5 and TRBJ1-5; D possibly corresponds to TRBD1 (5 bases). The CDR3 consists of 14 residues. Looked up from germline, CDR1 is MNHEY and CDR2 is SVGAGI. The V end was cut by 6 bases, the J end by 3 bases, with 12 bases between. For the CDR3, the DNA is TGTGCCAGCAGCCACCGGGACGCCAATCAGCCCCAGCATTTT. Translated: CASSHRDANQPQHF.

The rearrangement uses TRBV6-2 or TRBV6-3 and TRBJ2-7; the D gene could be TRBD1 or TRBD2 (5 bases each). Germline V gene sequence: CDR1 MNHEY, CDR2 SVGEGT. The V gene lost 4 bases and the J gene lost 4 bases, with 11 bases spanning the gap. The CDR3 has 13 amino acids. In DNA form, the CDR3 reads TGTGCCAGCAGTTTCGGGGCAAAGTACGAGCAGTACTTC. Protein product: CASSFGAKYEQYF.

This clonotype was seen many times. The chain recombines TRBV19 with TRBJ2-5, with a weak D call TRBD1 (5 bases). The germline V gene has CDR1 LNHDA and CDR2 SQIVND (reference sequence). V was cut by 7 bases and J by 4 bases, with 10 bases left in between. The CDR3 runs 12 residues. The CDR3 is CASTQGGETQYF. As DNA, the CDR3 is TGTGCCAGTACCCAGGGTGGAGAGACCCAGTACTTC.

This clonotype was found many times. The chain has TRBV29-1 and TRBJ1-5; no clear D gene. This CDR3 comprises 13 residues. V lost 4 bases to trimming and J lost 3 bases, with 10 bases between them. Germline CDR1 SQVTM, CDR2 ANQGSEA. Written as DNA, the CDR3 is TGCAGCGTTGGATTCGGCCTCAATCAGCCCCAGCATTTT. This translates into CSVGFGLNQPQHF. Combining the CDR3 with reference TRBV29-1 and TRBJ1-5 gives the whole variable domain SAVISQKPSRDICQRGTSLTIQCQVDSQVTMMFWYRQQPGQSLTLIATANQGSEATYESGFVIDKFPISRPNLTFSTLTVSNMSPEDSSIYLCSVGFGLNQPQHFGDGTRLSIL.

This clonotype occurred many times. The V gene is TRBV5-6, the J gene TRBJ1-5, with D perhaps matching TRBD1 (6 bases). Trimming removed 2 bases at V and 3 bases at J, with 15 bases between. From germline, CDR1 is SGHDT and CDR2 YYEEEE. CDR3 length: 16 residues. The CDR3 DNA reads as TGTGCCAGCAGCTTACGTAGGCAGGGGCTCAATCAGCCCCAGCATTTT. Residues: CASSLRRQGLNQPQHF.

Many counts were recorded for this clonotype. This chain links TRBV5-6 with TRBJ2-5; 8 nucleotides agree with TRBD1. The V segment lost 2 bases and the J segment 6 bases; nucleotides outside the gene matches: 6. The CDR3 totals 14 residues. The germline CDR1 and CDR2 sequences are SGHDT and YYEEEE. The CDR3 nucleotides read TGTGCCAGCAGCTTCGCTACAGGGGGAAAGACCCAGTACTTC. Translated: CASSFATGGKTQYF.

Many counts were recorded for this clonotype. CDR3 sequence reads: CASSDRLGRGLDGYTF. CDR3 sequence (DNA): TGTGCCAGCAGTGACCGTCTTGGGAGGGGGCTCGATGGCTACACCTTC. V gene TRBV6-4 combines with J gene TRBJ1-2, with 7 bases identical to TRBD1. The CDR3 spans 16 residues. Germline CDR1 reads MRHNA; CDR2 reads SNTAGT. V shed 2 bases and J 6 bases; nucleotides not matched to a gene: 12.

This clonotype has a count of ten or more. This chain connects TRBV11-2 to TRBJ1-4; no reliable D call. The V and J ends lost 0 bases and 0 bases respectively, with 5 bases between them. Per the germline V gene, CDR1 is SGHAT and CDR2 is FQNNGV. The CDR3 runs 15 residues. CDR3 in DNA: TGTGCCAGCAGCTTAGAAGGAGCAACTAATGAAAAACTGTTTTTT. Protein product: CASSLEGATNEKLFF.

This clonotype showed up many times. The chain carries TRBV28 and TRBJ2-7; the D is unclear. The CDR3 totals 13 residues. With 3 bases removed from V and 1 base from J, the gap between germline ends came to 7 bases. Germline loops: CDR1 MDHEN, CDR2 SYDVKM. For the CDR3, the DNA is TGTGCCAGCAGTTTTCTCGGGTCCTACGAGCAGTACTTC. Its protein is CASSFLGSYEQYF.

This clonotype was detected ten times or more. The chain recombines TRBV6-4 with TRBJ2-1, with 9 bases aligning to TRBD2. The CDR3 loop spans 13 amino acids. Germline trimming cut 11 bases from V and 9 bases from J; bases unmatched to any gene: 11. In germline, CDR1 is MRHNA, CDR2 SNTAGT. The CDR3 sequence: CAGTSGPRGEQFF. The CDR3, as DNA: TGTGCCGGTACTAGCGGGCCGAGGGGTGAGCAGTTCTTC.

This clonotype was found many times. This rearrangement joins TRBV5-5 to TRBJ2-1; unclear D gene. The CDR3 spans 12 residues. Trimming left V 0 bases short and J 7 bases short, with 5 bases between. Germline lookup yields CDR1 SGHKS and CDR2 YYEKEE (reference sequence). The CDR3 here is CASSLAGNEQFF. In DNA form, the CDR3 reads TGTGCCAGCAGCTTGGCAGGTAATGAGCAGTTCTTC. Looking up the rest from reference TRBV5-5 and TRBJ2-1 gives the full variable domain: DAGVTQSPTHLIKTRGQQVTLRCSPISGHKSVSWYQQVLGQGPQFIFQYYEKEERGRGNFPDRFSARQFPNYSSELNVNALLLGDSALYLCASSLAGNEQFFGPGTRLTVL.

CDR3 amino acids: CASSLTGEPDTQYF. The CDR3 region has the DNA TGTGCCAGCAGCTTAACAGGGGAGCCAGATACGCAGTATTTT. This chain connects TRBV7-6 to TRBJ2-3; 7 nucleotides line up with TRBD1. Germline CDR1 and CDR2: SGHVS and FNYEAQ. The CDR3 loop spans 14 amino acids. Losses at the gene ends were 2 bases for V and 4 bases for J; bases not matched to a gene: 3.

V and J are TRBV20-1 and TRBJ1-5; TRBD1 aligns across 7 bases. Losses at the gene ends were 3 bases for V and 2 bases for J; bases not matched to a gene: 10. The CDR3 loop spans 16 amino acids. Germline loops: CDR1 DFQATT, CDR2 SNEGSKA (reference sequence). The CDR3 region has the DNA TGCAGTGCTAGGAAGCACAGGGGCGATGGCAATCAGCCCCAGCATTTT. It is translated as CSARKHRGDGNQPQHF.

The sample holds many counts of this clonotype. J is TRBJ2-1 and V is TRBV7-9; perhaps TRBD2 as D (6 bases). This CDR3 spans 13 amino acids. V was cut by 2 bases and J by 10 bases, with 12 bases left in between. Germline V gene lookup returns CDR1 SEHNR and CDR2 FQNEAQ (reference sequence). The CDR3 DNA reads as TGTGCCAGCAGCTTATATTGGGGGGACGAGCAGTTCTTC. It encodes CASSLYWGDEQFF.